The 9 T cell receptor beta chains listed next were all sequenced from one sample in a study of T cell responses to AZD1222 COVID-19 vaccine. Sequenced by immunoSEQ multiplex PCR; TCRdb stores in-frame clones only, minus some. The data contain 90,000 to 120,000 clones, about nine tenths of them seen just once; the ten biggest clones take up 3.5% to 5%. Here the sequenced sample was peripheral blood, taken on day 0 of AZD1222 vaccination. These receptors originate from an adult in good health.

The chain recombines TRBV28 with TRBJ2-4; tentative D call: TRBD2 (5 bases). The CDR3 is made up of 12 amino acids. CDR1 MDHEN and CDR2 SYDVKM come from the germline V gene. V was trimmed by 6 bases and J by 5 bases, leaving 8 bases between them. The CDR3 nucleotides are TGTGCCAGCAGAGACTACCAAAACATTCAGTACTTC. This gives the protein CASRDYQNIQYF. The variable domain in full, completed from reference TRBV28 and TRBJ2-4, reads DVKVTQSSRYLVKRTGEKVFLECVQDMDHENMFWYRQDPGLGLRLIYFSYDVKMKEKGDIPEGYSVSREKKERFSLILESASTNQTSMYLCASRDYQNIQYFGAGTRLSVL.

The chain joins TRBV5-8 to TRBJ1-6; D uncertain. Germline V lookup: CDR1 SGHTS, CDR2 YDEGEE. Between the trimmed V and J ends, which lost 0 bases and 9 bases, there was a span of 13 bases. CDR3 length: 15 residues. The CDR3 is CASSLERFLSSPLHF. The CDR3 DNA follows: TGTGCCAGCAGCTTGGAGCGGTTTTTGAGTTCACCCCTCCACTTT.

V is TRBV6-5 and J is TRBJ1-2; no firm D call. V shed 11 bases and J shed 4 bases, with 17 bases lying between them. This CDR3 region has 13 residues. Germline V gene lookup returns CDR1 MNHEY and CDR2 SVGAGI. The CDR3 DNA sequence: TGTGCCTCCCGACCCCCAGGCCTCTATGGCTACACCTTC. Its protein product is CASRPPGLYGYTF.

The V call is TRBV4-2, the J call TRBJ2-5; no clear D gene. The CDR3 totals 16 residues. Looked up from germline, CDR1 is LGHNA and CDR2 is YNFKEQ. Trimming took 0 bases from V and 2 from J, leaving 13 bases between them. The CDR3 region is CASSQDKYFLQETQYF. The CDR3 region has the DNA TGTGCCAGCAGCCAAGATAAGTACTTTCTTCAAGAGACCCAGTACTTC.

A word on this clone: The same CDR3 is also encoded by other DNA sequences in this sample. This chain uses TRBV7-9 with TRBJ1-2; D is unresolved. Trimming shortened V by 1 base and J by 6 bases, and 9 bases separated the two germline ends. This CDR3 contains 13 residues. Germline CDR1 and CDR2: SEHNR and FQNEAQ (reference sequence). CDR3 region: CASSLGREDGYTF. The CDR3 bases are TGTGCCAGCAGCTTAGGGCGGGAAGATGGCTACACCTTC.

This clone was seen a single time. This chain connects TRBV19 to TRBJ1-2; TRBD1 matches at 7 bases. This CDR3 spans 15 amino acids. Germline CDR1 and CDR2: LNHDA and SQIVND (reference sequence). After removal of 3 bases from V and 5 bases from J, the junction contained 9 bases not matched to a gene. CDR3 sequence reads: CASSIAGTEAYGYTF. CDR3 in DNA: TGTGCCAGTAGTATTGCTGGGACAGAGGCATATGGCTACACCTTC.

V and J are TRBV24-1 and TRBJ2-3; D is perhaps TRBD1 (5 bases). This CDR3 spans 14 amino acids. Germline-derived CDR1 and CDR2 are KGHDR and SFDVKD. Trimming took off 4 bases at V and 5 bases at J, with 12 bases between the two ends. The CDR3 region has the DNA TGTGCCACCAGTGACCGCCGACAGCGAGATACGCAGTATTTT. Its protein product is CATSDRRQRDTQYF.

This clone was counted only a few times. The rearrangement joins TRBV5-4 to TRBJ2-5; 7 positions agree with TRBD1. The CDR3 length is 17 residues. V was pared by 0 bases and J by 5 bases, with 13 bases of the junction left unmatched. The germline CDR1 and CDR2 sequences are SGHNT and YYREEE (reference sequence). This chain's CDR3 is CASSLALRQGSRETQYF. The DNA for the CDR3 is TGTGCCAGCAGCTTGGCCCTACGACAGGGCTCTCGGGAGACCCAGTACTTC.

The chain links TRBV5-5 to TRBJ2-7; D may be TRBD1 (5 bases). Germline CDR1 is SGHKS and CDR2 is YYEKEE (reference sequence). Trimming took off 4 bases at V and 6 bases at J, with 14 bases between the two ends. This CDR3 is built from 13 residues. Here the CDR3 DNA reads TGTGCCAGCAGCCCTACCGGTGGGGCCGAGCAGTACTTC. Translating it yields CASSPTGGAEQYF.